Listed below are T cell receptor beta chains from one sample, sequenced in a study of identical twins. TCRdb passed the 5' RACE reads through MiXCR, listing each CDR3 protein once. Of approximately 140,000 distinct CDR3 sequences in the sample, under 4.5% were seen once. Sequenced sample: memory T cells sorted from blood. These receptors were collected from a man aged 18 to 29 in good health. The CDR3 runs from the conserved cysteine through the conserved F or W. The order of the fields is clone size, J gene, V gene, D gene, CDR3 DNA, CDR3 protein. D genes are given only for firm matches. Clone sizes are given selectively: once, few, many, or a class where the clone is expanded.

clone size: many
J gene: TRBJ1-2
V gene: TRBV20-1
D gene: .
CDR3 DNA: TGCAGTGCTAGAGATCTCCAGGGGCTACACTATGGCTACACCTTC
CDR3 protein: CSARDLQGLHYGYTF

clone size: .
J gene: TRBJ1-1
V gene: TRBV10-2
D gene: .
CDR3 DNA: TGCGCCAGCAGACCCTCAGGACAGCACACTGAAGCTTTCTTT
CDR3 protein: CASRPSGQHTEAFF

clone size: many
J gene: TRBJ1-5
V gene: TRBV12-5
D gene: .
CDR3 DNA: TGTGCTAGTGGTCTAGGAAGGAGCAATCAGCCCCAGCATTTT
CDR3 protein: CASGLGRSNQPQHF

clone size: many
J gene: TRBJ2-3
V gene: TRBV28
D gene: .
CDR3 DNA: TGTGCCAGCAGTCCCCTGGGGCAGGCCAGCACAGATACGCAGTATTTT
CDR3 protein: CASSPLGQASTDTQYF

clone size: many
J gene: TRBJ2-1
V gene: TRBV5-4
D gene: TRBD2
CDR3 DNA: TGTGCCAGCAGCTTGGATAGTTCCCCACTAGCGGGCCTCTACAATGAGCAGTTCTTC
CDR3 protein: CASSLDSSPLAGLYNEQFF

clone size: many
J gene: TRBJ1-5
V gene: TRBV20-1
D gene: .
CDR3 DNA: TGCAGTGCTAGAGAAAATCAGCCCCAGCATTTT
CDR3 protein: CSARENQPQHF

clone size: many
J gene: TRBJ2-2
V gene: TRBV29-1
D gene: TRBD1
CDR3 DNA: TGCAGCGTTCGAGGGACAGTTAACACCGGGGAGCTGTTTTTT
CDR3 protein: CSVRGTVNTGELFF

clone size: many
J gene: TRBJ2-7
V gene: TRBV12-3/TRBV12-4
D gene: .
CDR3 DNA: TGTGCTTCAGGGAGCTCCTACGAGCAGTACTTC
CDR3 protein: CASGSSYEQYF

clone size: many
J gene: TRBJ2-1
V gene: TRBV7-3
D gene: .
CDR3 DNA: TGTGCCAGCAGCGGGAACGACGTTGAGCAGTTCTTC
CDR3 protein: CASSGNDVEQFF

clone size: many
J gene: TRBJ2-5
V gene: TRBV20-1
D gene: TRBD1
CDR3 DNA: TGCAGTGCTAGAGGACGACAGGGGAATCAGGGGGAGACCCAGTACTTC
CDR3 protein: CSARGRQGNQGETQYF

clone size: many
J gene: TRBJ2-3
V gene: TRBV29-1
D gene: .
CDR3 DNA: TGCAGCGCGCGGTTGGTAGCGGCAAGCACAGATACGCAGTATTTT
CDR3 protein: CSARLVAASTDTQYF

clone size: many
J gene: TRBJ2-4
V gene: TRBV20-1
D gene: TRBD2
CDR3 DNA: TGCAGTGCTAGAGAGGCCGGGGGGACTAGCGGGAGTCAGTACTTC
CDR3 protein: CSAREAGGTSGSQYF

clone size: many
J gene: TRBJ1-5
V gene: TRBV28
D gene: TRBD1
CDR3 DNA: TGTGCCACCCTCGACAGGGGCCCTAGCAATCAGCCCCAGCATTTT
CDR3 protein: CATLDRGPSNQPQHF

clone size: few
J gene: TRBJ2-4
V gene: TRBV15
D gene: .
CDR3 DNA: TGTGCCACCAGCATTTCTGATGGAAACATTCAGTACTTC
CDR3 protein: CATSISDGNIQYF

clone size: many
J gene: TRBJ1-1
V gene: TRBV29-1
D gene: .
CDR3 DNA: TGCAGCGTTGAACCAGGAAGGAACACTGAAGCTTTCTTT
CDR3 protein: CSVEPGRNTEAFF

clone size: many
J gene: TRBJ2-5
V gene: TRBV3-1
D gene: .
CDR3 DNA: TGTGCCAGCAGCCATCGGGATCCGGAGACCCAGTACTTC
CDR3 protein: CASSHRDPETQYF

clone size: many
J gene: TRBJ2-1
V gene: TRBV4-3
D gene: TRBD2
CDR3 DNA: TGCGCCAGCAGCCCCCGACTAGCGCGGGACAATGAGCAGTTCTTC
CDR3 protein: CASSPRLARDNEQFF

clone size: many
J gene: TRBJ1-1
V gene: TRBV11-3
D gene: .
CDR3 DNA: TGTGCCAGCAGCGCTACCGGGACGGCGAACACTGAAGCTTTCTTT
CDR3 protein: CASSATGTANTEAFF

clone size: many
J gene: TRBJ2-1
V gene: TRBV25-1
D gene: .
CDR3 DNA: TGTGCCAGCAGTGAATATCGGGGAGGGGGCAATGAGCAGTTCTTC
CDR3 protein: CASSEYRGGGNEQFF

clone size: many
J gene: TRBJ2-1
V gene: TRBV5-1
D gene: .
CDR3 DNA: TGCGCCAGCAGCTTGGCCTCATCGGAAAATGAGCAGTTCTTC
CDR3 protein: CASSLASSENEQFF

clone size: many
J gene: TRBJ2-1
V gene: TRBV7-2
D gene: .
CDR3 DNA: TGTGCCAGCAGCTCAAGACGGGTATGGGAGCAGTTCTTC
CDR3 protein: CASSSRRVWEQFF

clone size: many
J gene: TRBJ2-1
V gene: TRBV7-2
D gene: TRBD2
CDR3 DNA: TGTGCCAGCAGCTTGTCTAGCGGGACGCACAATGAGCAGTTCTTC
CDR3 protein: CASSLSSGTHNEQFF

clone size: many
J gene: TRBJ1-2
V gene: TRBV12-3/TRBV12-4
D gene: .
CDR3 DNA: TGTGCCAGCAGTTTATCAGGGACTGGCTACACCTTC
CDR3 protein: CASSLSGTGYTF

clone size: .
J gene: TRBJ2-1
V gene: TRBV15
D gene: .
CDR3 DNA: TGTGCCACCAGCAGAAATCCGCAGGGGGGAAATGAGCAGTTCTTC
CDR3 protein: CATSRNPQGGNEQFF

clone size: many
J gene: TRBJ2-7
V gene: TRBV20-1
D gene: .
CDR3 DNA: TGCAGTGCGTCCGACTACGAGCAGTACTTC
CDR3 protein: CSASDYEQYF

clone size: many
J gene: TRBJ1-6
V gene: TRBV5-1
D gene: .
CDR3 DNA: TGCGCCAGCAGCTTGGGACAGGAAAAATATAATTCACCCCTCCACTTT
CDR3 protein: CASSLGQEKYNSPLHF

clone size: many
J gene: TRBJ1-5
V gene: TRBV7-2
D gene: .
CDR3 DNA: TGTGCCAGCAGCTTTCTGGATCAGCCCCAGCATTTT
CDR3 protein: CASSFLDQPQHF

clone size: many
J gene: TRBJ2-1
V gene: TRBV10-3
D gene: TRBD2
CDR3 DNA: TGTGCCATCAGTGAGCAACTAGCGGGGCAGTTCTTC
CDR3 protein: CAISEQLAGQFF

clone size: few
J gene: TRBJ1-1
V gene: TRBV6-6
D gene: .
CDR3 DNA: TGTGCCAACCCTCTCCCCGTGGGGCGTGAAGCTTTCTTT
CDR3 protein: CANPLPVGREAFF

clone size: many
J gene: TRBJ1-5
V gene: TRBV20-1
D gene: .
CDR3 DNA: TGCAGTGCAATTGGGGAAGTGGGAGGTCAGCCCCAGCATTTT
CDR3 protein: CSAIGEVGGQPQHF

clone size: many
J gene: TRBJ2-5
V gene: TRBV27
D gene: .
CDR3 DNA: TGTGCCAGCAGTTCCCCCCAGAGGGGAGAGACCCAGTACTTC
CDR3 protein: CASSSPQRGETQYF